This TCR beta chain stems from a study of T cell responses to AZD1222 COVID-19 vaccine. As for this clone: Its antigen is currently unknown.

Germline CDR1 SGDLS, CDR2 YYNGEE. The J segment lost 1 base and the V segment lost 7 bases, leaving 4 bases of the junction unmatched. This CDR3 contains 13 residues. Only in-frame clones appear in the TCRdb table, and some are missing; sequencing was by immunoSEQ multiplex PCR. This sample has over 85,000 clones; about nine tenths occur once, and the top ten carry more than 2%. Findings of the study overall: Distributed over spike, vaccine-associated CD4 TCRs predominated at 160-218 and 743-854.

The material was peripheral blood, obtained 28 days after the second AZD1222 dose. The chain is built from TRBV9 and TRBJ2-7, with 8 bases that match TRBD2. The source is an adult who received the AZD1222 COVID-19 vaccine. This CDR3 reads CASSRGESYEQYF. The CDR3 DNA sequence: TGTGCCAGCTCGCGGGGGGAATCCTACGAGCAGTACTTC.